The 18 T cell receptor beta chains reported below all come from one sample, sequenced in a study of siplizumab effects on memory and regulatory T cells. TCRdb keeps only in-frame clones here, not all; method: immunoSEQ multiplex PCR. This sample has about 57,000 clones, with 70% to 90% found just once. The sample was memory CD4+ T cells sorted from blood. Source of these receptors: a human donor in good health.

The V and J genes are TRBV6-5 and TRBJ2-7; TRBD1 matches at 8 bases. The CDR3 is made up of 13 amino acids. Trimming cost V 6 bases and J 2 bases; bases outside gene matches: 3. From germline, CDR1 is MNHEY and CDR2 SVGAGI. The DNA of the CDR3 is TGTGCCAGCAGGCGGGACAGGCCCTACGAGCAGTACTTC. Amino acid sequence: CASRRDRPYEQYF.

This clone was seen just once. V usage is TRBV6-1 and J usage is TRBJ1-3; D unresolved. V shed 3 bases and J shed 3 bases, with 6 bases lying between them. The CDR3 contains 13 residues. In germline, CDR1 is MNHNS, CDR2 SASEGT. The CDR3 loop is CASSESIGNTIYF. CDR3 nucleotides: TGTGCCAGCAGTGAGAGTATTGGAAACACCATATATTTT.

This clone is a singleton in its sample. The gene calls are TRBV4-2 and TRBJ1-1; 9 bases agree with TRBD1. Trimming at V came to 4 bases and at J to 4 bases, leaving 4 bases not matched to a gene. The germline CDR1 and CDR2 sequences are LGHNA and YNFKEQ. The CDR3 is made up of 14 amino acids. CDR3 DNA: TGTGCCAGCAGCCCGGGACAGGGAGGCACTGAAGCTTTCTTT. This sequence encodes CASSPGQGGTEAFF.

V and J are TRBV6-6 and TRBJ2-2; D is uncertain. The CDR3 is made up of 13 amino acids. Germline assignment: CDR1 MNHNY and CDR2 SVGAGI (reference sequence). Trimming cost V 5 bases and J 5 bases, with 9 bases left between them. The CDR3 DNA sequence: TGTGCCAGCAGTACCCTTGGGACCGGGGAGCTGTTTTTT. Translated: CASSTLGTGELFF.

This clone was found once. CDR3 sequence (DNA): TGTGCCAGCAGCTTAGAACCTCTATCACCCCTCCACTTT. It specifies CASSLEPLSPLHF. The chain links TRBV11-2 to TRBJ1-6; no reliable D call. CDR1 and CDR2 (germline): SGHAT, FQNNGV. The CDR3 sequence is 13 residues long. The V end was cut by 0 bases, the J end by 10 bases, with 7 bases between.

The genes are TRBV10-3 and TRBJ1-5; D remains ambiguous. Germline CDR1 and CDR2: ENHRY and SYGVKD. This CDR3 is built from 13 residues. With 4 bases removed from V and 1 base from J, the gap between germline ends came to 5 bases. CDR3 protein: CAISGESNQPQHF. The DNA of the CDR3 is TGTGCCATCAGTGGGGAAAGCAATCAGCCCCAGCATTTT.

The rearrangement joins TRBV7-3 to TRBJ2-7; D remains unclear. The CDR3 spans 13 residues. V was trimmed by 1 base and J by 7 bases, leaving 11 bases between them. In germline, CDR1 is SGHTA, CDR2 FQGTGA. CDR3 nucleotides: TGTGCCAGCAGCTTAAGACAATTTGGGGAGCAGTACTTC. Amino acid sequence: CASSLRQFGEQYF.

The rearrangement uses TRBV6-5 and TRBJ1-2, with a weak D call TRBD1 (5 bases). Germline assignment: CDR1 MNHEY and CDR2 SVGAGI. The V gene lost 2 bases and the J gene lost 5 bases, with 18 bases spanning the gap. CDR3 length: 16 amino acids. Here the CDR3 DNA reads TGTGCCAGCAGTTACGGGGCGCCATTGACGGAGTATGGCTACACCTTC. Protein sequence: CASSYGAPLTEYGYTF.

V gene TRBV6-6 combines with J gene TRBJ1-2; 7 bases are a match to TRBD1. Germline values: CDR1 MNHNY, CDR2 SVGAGI (reference sequence). V trimming: 1 base; J trimming: 4 bases; junction bases outside the gene matches: 6. This CDR3 is 15 amino acids long. The CDR3 DNA follows: TGTGCCAGCAGTTACTTGGACAGGACCTCCTATGGCTACACCTTC. It translates to CASSYLDRTSYGYTF.

The CDR3 here is CASRGRPYEQYF. CDR3 in DNA: TGTGCCAGCAGGGGACGTCCCTACGAGCAGTACTTC. The chain combines TRBV6-5 with TRBJ2-7; D is tentatively TRBD1 or TRBD2 (5 bases each). This CDR3 contains 12 residues. CDR1 is MNHEY, CDR2 SVGAGI, per germline. Between the trimmed V and J ends, which lost 6 bases and 2 bases, there was a span of 8 bases.

This sequence joins TRBV5-4 and TRBJ2-6; D uncertain. Trimming pared 4 bases from V and 5 bases from J, leaving 4 bases between. This CDR3 has 12 amino acids. Germline loops: CDR1 SGHNT, CDR2 YYREEE (reference sequence). The CDR3 here is CASSQRANVLTF. Written as DNA, the CDR3 is TGTGCCAGCAGCCAACGGGCCAACGTCCTGACTTTC.

The CDR3 region is CASSPSGGRQYF. The DNA for the CDR3 is TGCGCCAGCAGCCCGTCGGGCGGGAGACAGTACTTC. The V and J genes are TRBV4-1 and TRBJ2-7; the match to TRBD2 covers 7 bases. Germline trimming cut 4 bases from V and 10 bases from J; bases unmatched to any gene: 7. The CDR3 extends over 12 amino acids. Germline CDR1 is MGHRA and CDR2 is YSYEKL.

The rearrangement uses TRBV10-3 and TRBJ1-4, with 10 positions matching TRBD1. V was clipped by 6 bases and J by 7 bases; unmatched bases: 8. The germline V gene encodes CDR1 ENHRY and CDR2 SYGVKD. CDR3 length: 15 amino acids. The CDR3 bases are TGTGCCATCAGAGCACGACAGGGGGCCGGTGAAAAACTGTTTTTT. Translation gives CAIRARQGAGEKLFF.

Note on this clone: The junction departs from germline at one end; a sequencing error may be responsible. CDR3 protein: CASSLGPRTSYEQYF. As DNA, the CDR3 is TGTGCCAGCAGTTTGGGACCGAGGACCTCCTACGAGCAGTACTTC. The J gene is TRBJ2-7, the V gene TRBV5-6; either TRBD1 or TRBD2 may supply D (5 bases each). CDR1 is SGHDT and CDR2 is YYEEEE in the germline V gene. The CDR3 length is 15 residues.

J is TRBJ1-5 and V is TRBV30; unclear D gene. Per the germline V gene, CDR1 is GTSNPN and CDR2 is SVGIG (reference sequence). V was clipped by 1 base and J by 2 bases, with 9 bases between them. This CDR3 comprises 14 residues. As DNA, the CDR3 is TGTGCCTGGAGTGGCCTCGGTGGCAATCAGCCCCAGCATTTT. This encodes CAWSGLGGNQPQHF.

The V gene is TRBV5-4, the J gene TRBJ2-3; 8 nucleotides match TRBD2. The CDR3 runs 16 residues. From germline, CDR1 is SGHNT and CDR2 YYREEE (reference sequence). J gave up 1 base and V 4 bases, and 8 bases lay outside the gene matches. The CDR3 DNA follows: TGTGCCAGCAGCGGCCGATGGGGACTAGGCACAGATACGCAGTATTTT. Protein sequence: CASSGRWGLGTDTQYF.

V usage is TRBV27 and J usage is TRBJ2-7; D remains ambiguous. Trimming cost V 10 bases and J 0 bases, with 13 bases left between them. CDR1 MNHEY and CDR2 SMNVEV come from the germline V gene (reference sequence). This CDR3 comprises 13 residues. The CDR3 sequence is CATSRRNSYEQYF. The CDR3, as DNA: TGTGCCACCTCAAGACGGAACTCCTACGAGCAGTACTTC.

The V gene is TRBV5-1, the J gene TRBJ2-1; D may be TRBD2 (6 bases). This CDR3 is built from 15 residues. Germline CDR1 is SGHRS and CDR2 is YFSETQ. V shed 6 bases and J shed 8 bases, with 21 bases lying between them. The CDR3, as DNA: TGCGCCAGCAACCGGTGGGGAGGCCTTTCTTATGAGCAGTTCTTC. This encodes CASNRWGGLSYEQFF.